The T cell receptor beta chain under discussion was sequenced for a study of patients and donors after allogeneic stem cell transplantation. Per germline, CDR1 ENHRY and CDR2 SYGVKD. The CDR3 runs to 14 residues. Trimming left V 2 bases short and J 4 bases short, with 11 bases between. TCRdb ran MiXCR on the RT-PCR reads and lists one entry per CDR3 protein. The sample yields fewer than 500,000 distinct CDR3 sequences, more than 15% seen once. The source is a human donor who was either an allogeneic HSCT recipient or a stem cell or donor lymphocyte infusion donor (not recorded which). It is not recorded whose cells these are; they may come from a transplant donor. This chain links TRBV10-3 with TRBJ1-2; D is uncertain. Specimen: blood, either unsorted or a sorted T cell fraction (not recorded which). CDR3 nucleotides: TGTGCCATCAGTGAGGAGAGAGGCCCCTATGGCTACACCTTC. Its translation: CAISEERGPYGYTF.